This T cell receptor (beta chain) emerged from a study of cytomegalovirus exposure and HLA in healthy donors. It was with 60 Vbeta and 13 Jbeta primers that the PCR ran. Measured with immunoSEQ multiplex PCR; TCRdb has only the in-frame clones, and not every one. Reported are tens of thousands of clones; the ten largest clones contain approximately 1.3%. Deletions cut 3 bases from V and 3 bases from J, with 18 bases between. The CDR3 is 16 amino acids. Germline CDR1 reads MNHNY; CDR2 reads SVGAGI (reference sequence). Comments on this clone: The antigen remains unidentified.

General study findings and limits: It was reportedly the case that the classifier diagnosed cytomegalovirus status with high specificity and sensitivity.

The chain employs TRBV6-6 and TRBJ2-7; D possibly corresponds to TRBD2 (5 bases). The specimen was PBMCs. The sequence was obtained from a man aged 25 to 40 in good health and CMV-seronegative. The CDR3 DNA follows: TGTGCCAGCAGTTATGCTCTACTGGAGGACGTCTACGAGCAGTACTTC. Its protein product is CASSYALLEDVYEQYF.